The 28 T cell receptor beta chains below were found in one sample sequenced in a study of cytomegalovirus exposure and HLA in healthy donors. The PCR ran on 60 Vbeta and 13 Jbeta primers. Assay used: immunoSEQ multiplex PCR; TCRdb lists only in-frame clones, some missing. Of tens of thousands of clones in the sample, more than 75% are singletons; the top ten hold 12%. Sequencing used PBMCs. These receptors came from a male donor in good health and CMV-seropositive.

CDR3 in DNA: TGTGCCTGGAGTGTATCGTGGCAGGGGATAGGGGGCTACACCTTC. Its translation: CAWSVSWQGIGGYTF. This chain connects TRBV30 to TRBJ1-2, with D possibly TRBD1 on 6 matching bases. Trimming stripped 0 bases from V and 8 bases from J, with 19 bases between. The CDR3 is 15 amino acids. CDR1 and CDR2 from the germline V gene are GTSNPN and SVGIG (reference sequence).

This clone showed up just once. The V and J genes are TRBV6-6 and TRBJ2-7, with D possibly being TRBD2 (6 bases). V was trimmed by 0 bases and J by 5 bases, leaving 14 bases between them. This CDR3 has 15 amino acids. CDR1 and CDR2 (germline): MNHNY, SVGAGI (reference sequence). The CDR3 nucleotides read TGTGCCAGCAGTTACTCTCGGTGGGGGGTCAACGAGCAGTACTTC. This sequence encodes CASSYSRWGVNEQYF.

This chain links TRBV6-4 with TRBJ2-7, with D possibly matching TRBD2 (5 bases). Germline-derived CDR1 and CDR2 are MRHNA and SNTAGT. The CDR3 extends over 12 amino acids. Trimming pared 4 bases from V and 3 bases from J, leaving 7 bases between. CDR3 amino acids: CASSGGLYEQYF. For the CDR3, the DNA is TGTGCCAGCAGTGGCGGGCTCTACGAGCAGTACTTC.

V gene TRBV19 combines with J gene TRBJ1-3; D remains unclear. The germline CDR1 and CDR2 sequences are LNHDA and SQIVND (reference sequence). V shed 6 bases and J shed 0 bases, with 12 bases lying between them. CDR3 size: 15 residues. In DNA, the CDR3 is TGTGCCAGTAGCATCAGCAGGAACTCTGGAAACACCATATATTTT. It translates to CASSISRNSGNTIYF.

The chain employs TRBV18 and TRBJ1-3; 9 bases map to TRBD1. This CDR3 region has 21 residues. The J segment lost 3 bases and the V segment lost 1 base, leaving 19 bases of the junction unmatched. Germline-derived CDR1 and CDR2 are KGHSH and LQKENI. CDR3 nucleotide sequence: TGTGCCAGCTCACCACAGAACCACCGGGACAGGGAAAGCCGAGGTGGAAACACCATATATTTT. It yields the protein CASSPQNHRDRESRGGNTIYF.

The chain is built from TRBV5-5 and TRBJ2-7, with D possibly being TRBD1 (5 bases). V was shortened by 2 bases and J by 3 bases, with 15 bases between the two germline ends. The CDR3 has 15 amino acids. Per germline, CDR1 SGHKS and CDR2 YYEKEE (reference sequence). CDR3 DNA: TGTGCCAGCAGCTTTCGCTCAGGGATATTCTACGAGCAGTACTTC. Translation: CASSFRSGIFYEQYF.

The chain has TRBV30 and TRBJ1-2, with no clear D. The V end was cut by 3 bases, the J end by 8 bases, with 13 bases between. Germline-derived CDR1 and CDR2 are GTSNPN and SVGIG (reference sequence). The CDR3 sequence is 12 residues long. The CDR3 loop reads CAWSSLLGGYTF. CDR3 DNA: TGTGCCTGGAGCTCTCTCCTCGGGGGCTACACCTTC.

The chain employs TRBV27 and TRBJ2-7; TRBD1 matches 8 bases. Germline V lookup: CDR1 MNHEY, CDR2 SMNVEV (reference sequence). This CDR3 comprises 14 residues. The junction had 9 bases not matched to a gene; V was cut back by 7 bases and J by 4 bases. CDR3 nucleotide sequence: TGTGCCAGCAACCACCAGGGGGCGGGGTACGAGCAGTACTTC. This translates into CASNHQGAGYEQYF.

This sequence joins TRBV29-1 and TRBJ1-2; 8 positions agree with TRBD1. CDR1 and CDR2 (germline): SQVTM, ANQGSEA. The V segment lost 7 bases and the J segment 8 bases; nucleotides outside the gene matches: 9. The CDR3 extends over 12 amino acids. CDR3 bases: TGCAGCGACGCGGACAGGGTACGCGGCTACACCTTC. It specifies CSDADRVRGYTF.

The chain carries TRBV11-3 and TRBJ2-2, with D possibly being TRBD1 (6 bases). The CDR3 sequence is 16 residues long. With 6 bases removed from V and 7 bases from J, the gap between germline ends came to 21 bases. Germline assignment: CDR1 SGHNT and CDR2 YENEEA. This CDR3 reads CASRNGPQGGGGELFF. Written as DNA, the CDR3 is TGTGCCAGCAGAAATGGTCCCCAAGGGGGTGGCGGGGAGCTGTTTTTT.

In its sample, this clone was seen once. The rearrangement uses TRBV5-4 and TRBJ1-1; tentative D call: TRBD1 (6 bases). The germline V gene has CDR1 SGHNT and CDR2 YYREEE (reference sequence). V was shortened by 0 bases and J by 5 bases, with 11 bases between the two germline ends. This CDR3 comprises 14 residues. CDR3 sequence (DNA): TGTGCCAGCAGCTTGGGATTCCAGGGGACTGAAGCTTTCTTT. Its protein is CASSLGFQGTEAFF.

The chain recombines TRBV9 with TRBJ2-1; TRBD2 agrees at 9 bases. Germline trimming cut 4 bases from V and 9 bases from J; bases unmatched to any gene: 8. The CDR3 length is 14 residues. Germline V gene sequence: CDR1 SGDLS, CDR2 YYNGEE. The DNA of the CDR3 is TGTGCCAGCAGCCCGGGACTAGCTATGACTGAGCAGTTCTTC. Its translation: CASSPGLAMTEQFF.

V gene TRBV19 combines with J gene TRBJ2-3; TRBD2 agrees at 8 bases. The length of the CDR3 is 16 residues. V lost 7 bases, J lost 0 bases, and 9 bases stayed unmatched. Looked up from germline, CDR1 is LNHDA and CDR2 is SQIVND (reference sequence). The chain's CDR3 is CASTWGAGASTDTQYF. The CDR3 nucleotides read TGTGCCAGTACCTGGGGAGCGGGGGCTAGCACAGATACGCAGTATTTT.

The rearrangement uses TRBV30 and TRBJ1-6; D gene uncertain. CDR3 length equals 12 residues. CDR1 is GTSNPN, CDR2 SVGIG, per germline (reference sequence). Trimming removed 3 bases from V and 11 bases from J, with 11 bases in between. CDR3 DNA: TGTGCCTGGAGCGTCCCGAGGACACCCCTCCACTTT. This gives the protein CAWSVPRTPLHF.

This chain joins TRBV21-1 and TRBJ2-2; TRBD2, the table's D call, was not compared with the DNA. TRBV21-1 is reported as a pseudogene. The CDR3 extends over 17 amino acids. The CDR3 reads CASSKGRGLAGAGELFF. The CDR3, as DNA: TGTGCCAGCAGCAAAGGGCGGGGACTAGCGGGAGCCGGGGAGCTGTTTTTT.

In regard to this clone: One end of the junction fails to match germline, which may point to a read error. The V gene is TRBV7-9, the J gene TRBJ2-2; tentative D call: TRBD2 (5 bases). Germline CDR1 SEHNR, CDR2 FQNEAQ (reference sequence). The CDR3 has 16 amino acids. CDR3 sequence reads: CSSSPREGSNTGELFF. CDR3 nucleotide sequence: TGTTCCAGCAGCCCCCGTGAGGGATCGAACACCGGGGAGCTGTTTTTT.

This chain joins TRBV7-9 and TRBJ2-7, with 8 bases identical to TRBD1. V lost 4 bases, J lost 2 bases, and 7 bases stayed unmatched. The CDR3 runs 15 residues. Per germline, CDR1 SEHNR and CDR2 FQNEAQ (reference sequence). The CDR3 reads CASSSGQVGTYEQYF. The CDR3 DNA reads as TGTGCCAGCAGCTCGGGACAGGTGGGAACCTACGAGCAGTACTTC.

The chain recombines TRBV18 with TRBJ1-3; no clear D. Trimming took 1 base from V and 0 from J, leaving 4 bases between them. The CDR3 spans 14 residues. The germline V gene encodes CDR1 KGHSH and CDR2 LQKENI. The CDR3 region has the DNA TGTGCCAGCTCACCACAGAGCTCTGGAAACACCATATATTTT. Residues: CASSPQSSGNTIYF.

The sample holds a few counts of this clone. This rearrangement joins TRBV6-6 to TRBJ2-7, with 8 bases aligning to TRBD1. V shed 2 bases, J shed 4 bases, and the junction held 7 bases outside the gene matches. Germline V lookup: CDR1 MNHNY, CDR2 SVGAGI (reference sequence). The CDR3 spans 15 residues. The CDR3: CASSYSRDRGYEQYF. In DNA, the CDR3 is TGTGCCAGCAGTTACAGTAGAGACAGGGGTTACGAGCAGTACTTC.

The V call is TRBV4-2, the J call TRBJ2-1; possibly TRBD2 for D (6 bases). V gave up 0 bases and J gave up 9 bases, with 9 bases separating them. The CDR3 consists of 13 residues. The germline CDR1 and CDR2 sequences are LGHNA and YNFKEQ. The CDR3 DNA sequence: TGTGCCAGCAGCCAAGAAGGAGGGAGTGAGCAGTTCTTC. Its protein is CASSQEGGSEQFF.

The chain has TRBV7-2 and TRBJ1-2; D may be TRBD1 (6 bases). V was clipped by 2 bases and J by 1 base, with 14 bases between them. CDR1 and CDR2 (germline): SGHTA, FQGNSA. CDR3 length: 16 residues. CDR3 residues: CASSLRLTGLNYGYTF. The CDR3 DNA reads TGTGCCAGCAGCTTACGATTGACAGGCCTTAACTATGGCTACACCTTC.

CDR3 sequence reads: CASSQGTTSNQPQHF. In DNA form, the CDR3 reads TGCGCCAGCAGCCAAGGGACAACTAGCAATCAGCCCCAGCATTTT. The chain couples TRBV4-1 to TRBJ1-5; a possible D gene is TRBD1 (5 bases). Germline assignment: CDR1 MGHRA and CDR2 YSYEKL. V was pared by 1 base and J by 0 bases, with 7 bases between. The CDR3 covers 15 residues.

J is TRBJ2-2 and V is TRBV4-1, with 7 nucleotides matching TRBD2. V trimming: 1 base; J trimming: 7 bases; junction bases outside the gene matches: 6. The germline V gene has CDR1 MGHRA and CDR2 YSYEKL. The CDR3 runs to 15 residues. CDR3 region: CASSQVSTGGGELFF. The DNA for the CDR3 is TGCGCCAGCAGCCAAGTATCTACGGGGGGCGGGGAGCTGTTTTTT.

This clone was counted only a few times. The genes are TRBV6-1 and TRBJ2-1; 9 nucleotides align to TRBD2. Germline-derived CDR1 and CDR2 are MNHNS and SASEGT. The junction had 8 bases not matched to a gene; V was cut back by 6 bases and J by 14 bases. There are 12 residues in the CDR3. The CDR3 protein is CASRRSGSGEFF. Here the CDR3 DNA reads TGTGCCAGCAGGCGTAGCGGGAGTGGGGAGTTCTTC.

V and J are TRBV27 and TRBJ2-5, with D unresolved. The J call is uncertain, as TRBJ2-7 better fits the DNA end. This CDR3 comprises 14 residues. Looked up from germline, CDR1 is MNHEY and CDR2 is SMNVEV (reference sequence). The chain's CDR3 is CASSLSDNSYEQYF. CDR3 DNA: TGTGCCAGCAGTTTATCTGACAACTCCTACGAGCAGTACTTC.

The genes are TRBV2 and TRBJ2-2; D not certain. Trimming took 7 bases from V and 3 from J, leaving 9 bases between them. Germline V gene data show CDR1 as SNHLY and CDR2 as FYNNEI. This CDR3 comprises 13 residues. CDR3 DNA: TGTGCCAGCACTCCTAGACACACCGGGGAGCTGTTTTTT. Translation gives CASTPRHTGELFF. The full variable domain, its missing parts supplied by reference TRBV2 and TRBJ2-2, is EPEVTQTPSHQVTQMGQEVILRCVPISNHLYFYWYRQILGQKVEFLVSFYNNEISEKSEIFDDQFSVERPDGSNFTLKIRSTKLEDSAMYFCASTPRHTGELFFGEGSRLTVL.

The chain couples TRBV28 to TRBJ2-7; 10 nucleotides align to TRBD1. Germline CDR1 is MDHEN and CDR2 is SYDVKM. The CDR3 has 12 residues. V lost 11 bases, J lost 4 bases, and 5 bases stayed unmatched. CDR3 sequence reads: CAHRDRGYEQYF. The CDR3 DNA reads as TGTGCCCACCGGGACAGGGGATACGAGCAGTACTTC.

J is TRBJ2-2 and V is TRBV6-5; the D gene is possibly TRBD2 (5 bases). Germline V gene lookup returns CDR1 MNHEY and CDR2 SVGAGI. The CDR3 extends over 13 amino acids. The germline V and J ends were trimmed by 6 bases and 3 bases, with 8 bases remaining between them. CDR3 sequence reads: CASRLLDTGELFF. The CDR3, as DNA: TGTGCCAGCAGGCTACTAGACACCGGGGAGCTGTTTTTT.